These 8 T cell receptor beta chains originate from one sample sequenced in a study of circulating CD8 cells and anti-PD-1 response in melanoma. From live CD3+CD8+TCRalphabeta+ cells, four PD-1 and/or TIGIT subsets were sorted. Each library started from roughly 16 ng of total RNA using the QIAseq Immune Repertoire TCR panel. TCRdb reprocessed the reads via MiXCR and lists one record per CDR3 protein. The sample includes over 350 distinct CDR3 sequences, over 9% seen only once; the top ten take approximately 59%. The source was CD8+ T cells from PBMCs, collected at baseline or after one month of anti-PD-1 therapy (not recorded which). Receptors were obtained from a human donor with melanoma.

In its sample, this clonotype ranks as large. V gene TRBV7-2 combines with J gene TRBJ2-1; 8 positions match TRBD1. Germline CDR1 is SGHTA and CDR2 is FQGNSA. This CDR3 spans 15 amino acids. V was clipped by 4 bases and J by 4 bases; unmatched bases: 6. The CDR3 nucleotides read TGTGCCAGCAGCTCCCGGGACAGGAGGTACAATGAGCAGTTCTTC. Its protein product is CASSSRDRRYNEQFF.

This clonotype was seen more than once but under ten times. The chain links TRBV20-1 to TRBJ2-7; tentative D call: TRBD2 (6 bases). Trimming cost V 6 bases and J 0 bases, with 18 bases left between them. The length of the CDR3 is 15 residues. Germline CDR1 is DFQATT and CDR2 is SNEGSKA (reference sequence). The CDR3 region has the DNA TGCAGTGCCCAAAAACTAGCCACGGGCTCCTACGAGCAGTACTTC. Residues: CSAQKLATGSYEQYF.

This clonotype is large by share. V gene TRBV27 combines with J gene TRBJ1-6; TRBD1 aligns across 10 bases. There are 16 residues in the CDR3. With V trimmed by 4 bases and J by 14 bases, 14 bases remained unmatched. Germline lookup yields CDR1 MNHEY and CDR2 SMNVEV (reference sequence). CDR3 bases: TGTGCCAGCAGTTCCAGGGGACAGGGGAATCGCAAGGCCCTCCACTTT. Amino acid sequence: CASSSRGQGNRKALHF.

This clonotype is labeled as large. This chain links TRBV2 with TRBJ2-1; D is undetermined. CDR1 is SNHLY and CDR2 is FYNNEI in the germline V gene. Trimming pared 3 bases from V and 0 bases from J, leaving 15 bases between. The CDR3 has 17 residues. CDR3 protein: CASSETPLAGSYNEQFF. The CDR3 nucleotides read TGTGCCAGCAGTGAGACCCCGTTAGCCGGCTCCTACAATGAGCAGTTCTTC.

By sample fraction, this clonotype is medium-sized. The chain has TRBV28 and TRBJ2-7, with TRBD1 identical over 7 bases. This CDR3 is 15 amino acids long. Per the germline V gene, CDR1 is MDHEN and CDR2 is SYDVKM. J lost 0 bases, V lost 3 bases, and 5 bases had no gene match. This CDR3 is CASSFKGDSSYEQYF. The DNA of the CDR3 is TGTGCCAGCAGTTTTAAGGGGGACAGCTCCTACGAGCAGTACTTC.

The chain employs TRBV7-2 and TRBJ2-3, with 10 bases lining up with TRBD2. Germline V CDR1 and CDR2: SGHTA, FQGNSA. The CDR3 spans 16 residues. V dropped 1 base and J dropped 2; count of bases not matched to a gene: 3. The CDR3 sequence is CASSLGLAGVTDTQYF. In DNA, the CDR3 is TGTGCCAGCAGCTTAGGTCTAGCGGGGGTCACAGATACGCAGTATTTT.

This clonotype is judged large. The V gene is TRBV28, the J gene TRBJ2-7; 7 bases are shared with TRBD1. The ends lost 4 bases at V and 1 base at J; junction bases unmatched: 7. This CDR3 has 15 residues. CDR1 MDHEN and CDR2 SYDVKM come from the germline V gene. CDR3 region: CASSSSGTASYEQYF. CDR3 sequence (DNA): TGTGCCAGCAGTTCCTCCGGGACAGCTTCCTACGAGCAGTACTTC.

The chain joins TRBV2 to TRBJ2-1; D not certain. This CDR3 is built from 16 residues. V lost 3 bases and J lost 8, with 20 bases in between. Germline V CDR1 and CDR2: SNHLY, FYNNEI. The CDR3 sequence is CASSDPSEATSDEQFF. The CDR3 nucleotides are TGTGCCAGCAGTGATCCCTCCGAAGCCACGTCAGATGAGCAGTTCTTC.